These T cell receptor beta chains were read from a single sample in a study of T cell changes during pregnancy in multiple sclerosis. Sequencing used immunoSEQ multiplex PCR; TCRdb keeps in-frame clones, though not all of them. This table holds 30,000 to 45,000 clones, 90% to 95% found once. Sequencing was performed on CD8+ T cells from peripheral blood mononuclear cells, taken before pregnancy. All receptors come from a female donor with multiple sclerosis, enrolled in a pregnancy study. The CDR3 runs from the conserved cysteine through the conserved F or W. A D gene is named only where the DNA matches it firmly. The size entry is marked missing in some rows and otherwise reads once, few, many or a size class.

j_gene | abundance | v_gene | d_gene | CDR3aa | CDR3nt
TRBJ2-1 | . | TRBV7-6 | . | CASSLDLALYNEQFF | TGTGCCAGCAGCTTAGACCTAGCCCTCTACAATGAGCAGTTCTTC
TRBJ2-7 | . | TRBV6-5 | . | CASKHFAYEQYF | TGTGCCAGCAAGCACTTCGCCTACGAGCAGTACTTC
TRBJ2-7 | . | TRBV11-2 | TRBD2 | CASSPGGSAYEQYF | TGTGCCAGCAGTCCCGGGGGGTCTGCCTACGAGCAGTACTTC
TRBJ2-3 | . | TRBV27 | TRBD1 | CASSGTGADTQYF | TGTGCCAGCAGTGGGACAGGGGCAGATACGCAGTATTTT
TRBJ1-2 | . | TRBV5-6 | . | CASSLGSVRLNYGYTF | TGTGCCAGCAGCTTGGGTAGTGTCAGGCTTAACTATGGCTACACCTTC
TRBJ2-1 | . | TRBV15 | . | CATGRTNYNEQFF | TGTGCCACCGGCCGGACAAACTACAATGAGCAGTTCTTC
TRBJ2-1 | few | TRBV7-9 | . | CASSFRLANEQFF | TGTGCCAGCAGCTTCCGACTGGCAAATGAGCAGTTCTTC
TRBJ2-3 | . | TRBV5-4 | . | CASSLGGADTQYF | TGTGCCAGCAGCTTGGGGGGGGCAGATACGCAGTATTTT
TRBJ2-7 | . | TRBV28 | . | CASSSSKFPVPYEQYF | TGTGCCAGCAGTTCCTCTAAGTTTCCGGTCCCCTACGAGCAGTACTTC
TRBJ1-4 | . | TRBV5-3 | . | CARSHSGEKLFF | TGTGCCAGAAGTCATTCGGGGGAAAAACTGTTTTTT
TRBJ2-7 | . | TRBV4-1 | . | CASSQLDSDEQYF | TGCGCCAGCAGCCAACTTGACAGTGACGAGCAGTACTTC
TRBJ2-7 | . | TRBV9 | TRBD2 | CASSGGSGTRWSEQYF | TGTGCCAGCAGCGGGGGGAGCGGGACTAGGTGGAGCGAGCAGTACTTC
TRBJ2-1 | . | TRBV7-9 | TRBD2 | CASSFEIKREKDEQFF | TGTGCCAGCAGCTTTGAGATCAAGCGGGAGAAGGATGAGCAGTTCTTC
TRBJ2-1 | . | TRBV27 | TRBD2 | CASSPLAGEVDNEQFF | TGTGCCAGCAGTCCTTTAGCGGGAGAAGTTGACAATGAGCAGTTCTTC
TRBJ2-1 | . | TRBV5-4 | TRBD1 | CASSLEPGQGAYNEQFF | TGTGCCAGCAGCTTGGAACCCGGACAGGGAGCCTACAATGAGCAGTTCTTC
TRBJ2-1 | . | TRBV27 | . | CASSFSAPVPIEDNEQFF | TGTGCCAGCAGTTTTAGTGCCCCAGTTCCAATCGAGGACAATGAGCAGTTCTTC